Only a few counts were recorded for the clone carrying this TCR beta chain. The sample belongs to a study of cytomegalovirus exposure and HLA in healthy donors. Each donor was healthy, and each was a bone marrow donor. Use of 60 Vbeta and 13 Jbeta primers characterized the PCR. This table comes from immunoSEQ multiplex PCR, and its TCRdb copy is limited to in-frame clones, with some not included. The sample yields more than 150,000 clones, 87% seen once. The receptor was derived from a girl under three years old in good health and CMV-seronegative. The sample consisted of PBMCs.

The chain's CDR3 is CASSLVGRAEQYF. The CDR3 DNA reads as TGCGCCAGCAGCTTGGTGGGCAGGGCAGAGCAGTACTTC. V usage is TRBV5-1 and J usage is TRBJ2-7, with D possibly TRBD1 on 5 matching bases. Trimming removed 0 bases at V and 7 bases at J, with 11 bases between. The germline gives CDR1 SGHRS, CDR2 YFSETQ. This CDR3 has 13 residues.